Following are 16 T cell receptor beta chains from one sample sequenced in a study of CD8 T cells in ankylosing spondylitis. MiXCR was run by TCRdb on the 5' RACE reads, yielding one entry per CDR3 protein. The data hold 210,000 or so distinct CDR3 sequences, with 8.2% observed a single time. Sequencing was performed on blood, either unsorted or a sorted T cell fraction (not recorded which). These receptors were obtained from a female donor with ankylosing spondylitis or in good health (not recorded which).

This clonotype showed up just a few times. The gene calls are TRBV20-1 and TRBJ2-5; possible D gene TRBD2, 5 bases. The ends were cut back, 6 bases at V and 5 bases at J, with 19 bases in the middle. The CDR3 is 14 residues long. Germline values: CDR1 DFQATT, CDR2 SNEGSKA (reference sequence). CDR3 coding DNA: TGCAGTGCCCTCGTAGCGCCTAATGGGGAGACCCAGTACTTC. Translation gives CSALVAPNGETQYF.

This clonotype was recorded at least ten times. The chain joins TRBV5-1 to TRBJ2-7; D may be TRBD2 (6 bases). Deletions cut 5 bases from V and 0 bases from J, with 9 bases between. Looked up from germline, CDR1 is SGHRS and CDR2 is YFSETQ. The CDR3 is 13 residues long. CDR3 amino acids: CASRTGSSYEQYF. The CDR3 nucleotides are TGCGCCAGCAGAACCGGGAGCTCCTACGAGCAGTACTTC.

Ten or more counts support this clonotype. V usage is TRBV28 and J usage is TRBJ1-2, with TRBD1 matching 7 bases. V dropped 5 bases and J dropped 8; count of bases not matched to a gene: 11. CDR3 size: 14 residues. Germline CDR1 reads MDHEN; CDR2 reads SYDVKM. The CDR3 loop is CASSHGQVEKGYTF. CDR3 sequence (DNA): TGTGCCAGCAGTCATGGACAGGTCGAAAAGGGCTACACCTTC.

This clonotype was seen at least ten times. The DNA of the CDR3 is TGCAGCAGCGGGACTTACCTCACAGATACGCAGTATTTT. Amino acids: CSSGTYLTDTQYF. The gene calls are TRBV20-1 and TRBJ2-3; 7 nucleotides line up with TRBD2. CDR3 size: 13 residues. CDR1 and CDR2 (germline): DFQATT, SNEGSKA (reference sequence).

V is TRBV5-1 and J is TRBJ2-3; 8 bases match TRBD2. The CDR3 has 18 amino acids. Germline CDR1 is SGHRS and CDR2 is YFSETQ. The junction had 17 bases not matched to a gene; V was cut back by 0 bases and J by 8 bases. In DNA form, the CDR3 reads TGCGCCAGCAGCTTGGAAGGTAGTACTAGCGGCAGCTCAGCTACGCAGTATTTT. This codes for CASSLEGSTSGSSATQYF.

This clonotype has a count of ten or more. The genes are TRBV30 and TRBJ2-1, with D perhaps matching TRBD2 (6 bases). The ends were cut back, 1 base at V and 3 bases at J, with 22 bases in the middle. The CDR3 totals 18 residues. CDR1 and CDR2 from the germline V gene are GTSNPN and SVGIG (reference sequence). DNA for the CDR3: TGTGCCTGGAGTGCCAGACTCCCGACTAAGCGGGTCTACAATGAGCAGTTCTTC. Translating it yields CAWSARLPTKRVYNEQFF.

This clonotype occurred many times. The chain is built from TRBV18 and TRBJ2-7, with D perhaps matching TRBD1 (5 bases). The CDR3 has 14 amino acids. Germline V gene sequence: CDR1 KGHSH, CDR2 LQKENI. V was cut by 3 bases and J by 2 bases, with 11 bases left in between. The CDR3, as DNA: TGTGCCAGCTCACCCCCCAGGGTCGCCTACGAGCAGTACTTC. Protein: CASSPPRVAYEQYF.

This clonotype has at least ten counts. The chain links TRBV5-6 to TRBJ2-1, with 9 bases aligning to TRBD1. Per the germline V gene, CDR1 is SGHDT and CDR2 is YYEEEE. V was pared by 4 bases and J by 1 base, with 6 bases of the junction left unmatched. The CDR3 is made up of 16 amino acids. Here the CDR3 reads CASSPTGTGSYNEQFF. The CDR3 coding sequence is TGTGCCAGCAGCCCCACCGGGACAGGGTCCTACAATGAGCAGTTCTTC.

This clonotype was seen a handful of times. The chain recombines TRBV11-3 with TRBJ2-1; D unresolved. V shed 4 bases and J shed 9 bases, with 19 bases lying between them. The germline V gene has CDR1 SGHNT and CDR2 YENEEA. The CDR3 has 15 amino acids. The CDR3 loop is CASSSQPGIEAEQFF. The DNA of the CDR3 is TGTGCCAGCAGCTCCCAACCGGGCATCGAGGCTGAGCAGTTCTTC.

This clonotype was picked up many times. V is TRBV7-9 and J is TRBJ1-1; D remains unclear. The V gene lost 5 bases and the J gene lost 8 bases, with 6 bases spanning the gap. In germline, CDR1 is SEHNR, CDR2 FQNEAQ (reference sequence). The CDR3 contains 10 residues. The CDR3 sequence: CASSREEAFF. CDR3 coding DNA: TGTGCCAGCAGCAGGGAGGAAGCTTTCTTT.

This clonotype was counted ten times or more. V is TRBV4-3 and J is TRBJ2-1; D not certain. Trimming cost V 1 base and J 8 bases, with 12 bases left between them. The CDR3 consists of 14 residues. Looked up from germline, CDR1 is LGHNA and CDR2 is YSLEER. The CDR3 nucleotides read TGCGCCAGCAGCCAAGTGCGCGGCGGCGATGAGCAGTTCTTC. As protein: CASSQVRGGDEQFF.

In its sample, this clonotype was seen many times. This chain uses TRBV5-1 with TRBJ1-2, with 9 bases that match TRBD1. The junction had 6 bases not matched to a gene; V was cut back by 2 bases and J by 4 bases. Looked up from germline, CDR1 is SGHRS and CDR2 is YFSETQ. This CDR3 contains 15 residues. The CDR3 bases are TGCGCCAGCAGCTTCGAACAGGGGGCGAGCTATGGCTACACCTTC. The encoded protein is CASSFEQGASYGYTF.

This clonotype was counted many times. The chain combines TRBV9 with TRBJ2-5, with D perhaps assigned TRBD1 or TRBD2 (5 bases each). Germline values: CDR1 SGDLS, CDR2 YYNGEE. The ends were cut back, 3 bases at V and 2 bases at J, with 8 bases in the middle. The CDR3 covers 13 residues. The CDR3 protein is CASSEGPQETQYF. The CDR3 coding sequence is TGTGCCAGCAGCGAGGGACCTCAAGAGACCCAGTACTTC. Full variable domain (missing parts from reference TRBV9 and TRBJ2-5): DSGVTQTPKHLITATGQRVTLRCSPRSGDLSVYWYQQSLDQGLQFLIQYYNGEERAKGNILERFSAQQFPDLHSELNLSSLELGDSALYFCASSEGPQETQYFGPGTRLLVL.

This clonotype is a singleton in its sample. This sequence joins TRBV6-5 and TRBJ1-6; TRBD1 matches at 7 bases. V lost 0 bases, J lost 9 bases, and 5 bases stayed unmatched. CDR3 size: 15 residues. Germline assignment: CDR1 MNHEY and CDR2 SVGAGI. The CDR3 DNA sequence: TGTGCCAGCAGTTACTCACAGGGGATGGGTTCACCCCTCCACTTT. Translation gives CASSYSQGMGSPLHF.

CDR3 in DNA: TGTGCCAGCAGCCAAAAAGGGACCAATGAGCAGTTCTTC. Encoded protein: CASSQKGTNEQFF. V and J are TRBV3-1 and TRBJ2-1; D is tentatively TRBD1 or TRBD2 (5 bases each). V lost 2 bases and J 6 bases, leaving 8 bases between the germline ends. This CDR3 is built from 13 residues. Germline loops: CDR1 LGHDT, CDR2 YNNKEL (reference sequence).

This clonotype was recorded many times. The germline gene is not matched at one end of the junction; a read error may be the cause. The CDR3 region is CASSQAAGGRRF. In nucleotides, the CDR3 is TGTGCCAGCAGCCAAGCCGCCGGGGGCCGAAGGTTC. The chain employs TRBV3-1 and TRBJ2-5; TRBD1 or TRBD2 may be the D gene (6 bases each). In germline, CDR1 is LGHDT, CDR2 YNNKEL (reference sequence). CDR3 size: 12 residues.